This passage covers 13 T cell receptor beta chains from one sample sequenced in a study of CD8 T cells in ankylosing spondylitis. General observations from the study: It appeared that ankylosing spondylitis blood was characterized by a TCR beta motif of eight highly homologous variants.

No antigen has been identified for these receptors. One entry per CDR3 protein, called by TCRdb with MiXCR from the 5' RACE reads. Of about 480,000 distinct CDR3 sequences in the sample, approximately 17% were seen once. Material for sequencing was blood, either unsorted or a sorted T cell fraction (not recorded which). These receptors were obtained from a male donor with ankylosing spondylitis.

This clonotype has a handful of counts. The CDR3 spells CASSYSTGNEQYF. DNA for the CDR3: TGTGCCAGCAGTTACTCGACCGGGAACGAGCAGTACTTC. The chain couples TRBV6-6 to TRBJ2-7, with TRBD2 as a possible D gene (5 bases). Trimming removed 0 bases from V and 5 bases from J, with 8 bases in between. The germline V gene has CDR1 MNHNY and CDR2 SVGAGI (reference sequence). This CDR3 contains 13 residues.

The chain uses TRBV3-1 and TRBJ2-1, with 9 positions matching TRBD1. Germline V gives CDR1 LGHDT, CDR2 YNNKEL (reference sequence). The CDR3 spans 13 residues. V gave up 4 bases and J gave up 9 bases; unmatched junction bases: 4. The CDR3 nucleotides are TGTGCCAGCAGCCGGGACAGGGTGAGTGAGCAGTTCTTC. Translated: CASSRDRVSEQFF.

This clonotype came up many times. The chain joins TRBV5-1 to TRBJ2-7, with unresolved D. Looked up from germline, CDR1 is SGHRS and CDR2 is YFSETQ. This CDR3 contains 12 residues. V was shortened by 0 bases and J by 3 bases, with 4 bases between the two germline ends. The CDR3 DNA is TGCGCCAGCAGCTTGGAACGCTACGAGCAGTACTTC. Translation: CASSLERYEQYF.

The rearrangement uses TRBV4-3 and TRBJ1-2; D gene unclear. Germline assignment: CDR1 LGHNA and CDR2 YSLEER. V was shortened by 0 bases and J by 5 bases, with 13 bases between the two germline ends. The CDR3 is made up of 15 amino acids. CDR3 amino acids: CASSQESGQTYGYTF. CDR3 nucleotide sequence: TGCGCCAGCAGCCAAGAGTCGGGCCAGACATATGGCTACACCTTC.

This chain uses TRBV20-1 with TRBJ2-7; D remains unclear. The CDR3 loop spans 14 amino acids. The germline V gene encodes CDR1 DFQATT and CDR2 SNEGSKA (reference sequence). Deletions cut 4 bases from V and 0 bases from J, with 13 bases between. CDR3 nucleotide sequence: TGCAGTGCTACCCATAGGCTTACCTCCTACGAGCAGTACTTC. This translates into CSATHRLTSYEQYF.

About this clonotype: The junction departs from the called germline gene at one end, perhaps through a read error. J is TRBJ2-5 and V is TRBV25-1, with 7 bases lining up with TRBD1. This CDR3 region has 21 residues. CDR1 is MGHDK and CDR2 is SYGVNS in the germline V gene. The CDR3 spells CASREFVPKQGNSEFQETQYF. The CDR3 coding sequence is TGTGCCAGCAGAGAATTTGTCCCTAAACAGGGGAACAGTGAGTTCCAAGAGACCCAGTACTTC.

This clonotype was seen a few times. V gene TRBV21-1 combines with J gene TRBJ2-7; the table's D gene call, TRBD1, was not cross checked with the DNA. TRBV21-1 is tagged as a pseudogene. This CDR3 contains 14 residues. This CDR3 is CASSNRVSSYEQYF. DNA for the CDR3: TGTGCCAGCAGCAACAGGGTCTCCTCCTACGAGCAGTACTTC.

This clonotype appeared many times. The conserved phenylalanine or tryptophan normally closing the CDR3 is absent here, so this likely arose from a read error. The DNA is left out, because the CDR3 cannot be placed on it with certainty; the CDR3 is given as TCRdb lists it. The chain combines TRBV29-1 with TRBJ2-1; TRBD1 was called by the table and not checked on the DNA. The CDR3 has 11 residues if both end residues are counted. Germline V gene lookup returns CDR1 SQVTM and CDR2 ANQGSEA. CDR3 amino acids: CSVGALAGEDL.

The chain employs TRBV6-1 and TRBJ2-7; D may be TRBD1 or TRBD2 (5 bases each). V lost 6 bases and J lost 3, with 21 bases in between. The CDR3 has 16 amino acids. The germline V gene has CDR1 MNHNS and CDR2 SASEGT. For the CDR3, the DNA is TGTGCCAGCAGCCGCTCCGGGACCACGGTCCGCTACGAGCAGTACTTC. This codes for CASSRSGTTVRYEQYF.

CDR3 loop: CASSEGLAGGSYNEQFF. The CDR3 bases are TGTGCCAGCAGCGAGGGACTAGCGGGGGGGTCCTACAATGAGCAGTTCTTC. J is TRBJ2-1 and V is TRBV9; 16 nucleotides agree with TRBD2. This CDR3 contains 17 residues. The V gene's germline CDR1 is SGDLS and CDR2 YYNGEE. After removal of 3 bases from V and 1 base from J, the junction contained 1 base not matched to a gene.

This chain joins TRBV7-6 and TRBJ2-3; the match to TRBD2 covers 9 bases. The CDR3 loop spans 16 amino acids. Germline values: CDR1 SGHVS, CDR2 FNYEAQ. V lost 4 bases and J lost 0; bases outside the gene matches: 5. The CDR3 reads CASSSRLAASTDTQYF. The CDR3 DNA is TGTGCCAGCAGCTCCAGACTAGCGGCTAGCACAGATACGCAGTATTTT.

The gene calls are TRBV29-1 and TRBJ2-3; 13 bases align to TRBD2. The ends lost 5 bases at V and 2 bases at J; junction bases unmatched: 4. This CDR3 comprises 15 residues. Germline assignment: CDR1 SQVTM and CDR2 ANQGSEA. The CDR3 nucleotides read TGCAGCGTTACGGGGACTAGCGGGGACACAGATACGCAGTATTTT. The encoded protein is CSVTGTSGDTDTQYF.

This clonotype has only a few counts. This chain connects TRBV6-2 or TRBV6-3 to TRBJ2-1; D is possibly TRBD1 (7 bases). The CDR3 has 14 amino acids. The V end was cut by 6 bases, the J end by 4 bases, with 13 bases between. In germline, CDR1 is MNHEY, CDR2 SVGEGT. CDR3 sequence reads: CASRRGQSYNEQFF. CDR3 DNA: TGTGCCAGCAGGCGGGGACAGAGTTACAATGAGCAGTTCTTC.